Listed below are T cell receptor beta chains from one sample, sequenced in a study of CD8 T cells in ankylosing spondylitis. TCRdb ran MiXCR on the 5' RACE reads and lists one entry per CDR3 protein. This sample carries tens of thousands of distinct CDR3 sequences, 5.3% of them seen once, and the ten largest clones take around 1.9%. The sequencing sample was made of blood, either unsorted or a sorted T cell fraction (not recorded which). The receptors were gathered from a female donor with ankylosing spondylitis or in good health (not recorded which). CDR3s include the opening cysteine and the closing phenylalanine or tryptophan. Each record gives: CDR3 protein, V gene, J gene, clone size, D gene. D genes are given only for firm matches. The listing skips clone size in some rows; elsewhere it reads once, few, many or a size class.

CASSVVGGVTGELFF	TRBV9	TRBJ2-2	.	.
CASSVVGGEPTDTQYF	TRBV9	TRBJ2-3	many	.
CASSVGTSASYNEQFF	TRBV9	TRBJ2-1	.	TRBD2
CASSVGGLGNEQFF	TRBV9	TRBJ2-1	many	.
CASSVGEGGQPQHF	TRBV9	TRBJ1-5	.	.
CASSAQAGTAEQYF	TRBV9	TRBJ2-7	.	TRBD1
CASSVESQETQYF	TRBV9	TRBJ2-5	many	.
CASSVALRTANTGELFF	TRBV9	TRBJ2-2	.	.
CASSVEMGGTQYF	TRBV9	TRBJ2-5	few	.
CASSAQAGQGADTQYF	TRBV9	TRBJ2-3	few	TRBD1
CASSVEGGSYNSPLHF	TRBV9	TRBJ1-6	many	.
CASSRYRDSTDTQYF	TRBV9	TRBJ2-3	.	.
CASSVVGDYSAEAFF	TRBV9	TRBJ1-1	many	.
CASSVGGGRGHEQYF	TRBV9	TRBJ2-7	few	TRBD2
CASSVVAGGKVNTQYF	TRBV9	TRBJ2-3	many	TRBD2
CASSRGVDSPLHF	TRBV9	TRBJ1-6	many	.
CASSGGAGGPYEQYF	TRBV9	TRBJ2-7	many	TRBD2
CASSPTAVSYNSPLHF	TRBV9	TRBJ1-6	many	.
CASSVVVTSDETQYF	TRBV9	TRBJ2-5	many	TRBD2
CASSVGWYGYTF	TRBV9	TRBJ1-2	many	.
CASSVVGGGQADTQYF	TRBV9	TRBJ2-3	many	.
CASSVPPGVDTGELFF	TRBV9	TRBJ2-2	many	.